This TCR beta chain was observed in a study of OX40 agonist ivuxolimab in advanced cancers. Findings and limits, study-wide: Relative to CD4+, CD8+ T cells held more expanded clones on average.

Method: immunoSEQ multiplex PCR; TCRdb's copy keeps in-frame clones and lacks some. The table lists some 46,000 clones, 88% of them singletons. Trimming cost V 0 bases and J 7 bases, with 10 bases left between them. CDR3 length: 13 amino acids. The V gene's germline CDR1 is SGHNT and CDR2 YYREEE (reference sequence). People who had autoimmune disease history or systemic immunosuppression were excluded. Of note for this clone: What it recognizes is unknown.

J is TRBJ1-2 and V is TRBV5-4, with a tentative D call TRBD1 (6 bases). This sequence was found in an adult with an advanced solid tumor such as melanoma, head and neck, liver or kidney cancer. The material was CD4+ or CD8+ T cells sorted from blood, obtained in a trial of the OX40 agonist ivuxolimab. For the CDR3, the DNA is TGTGCCAGCAGCTTGGGGGGGCAGGGTGGCTACACCTTC. It encodes CASSLGGQGGYTF.